This record covers a single TCR beta chain. The sample is drawn from a study of blood T cell repertoires in COVID-19. Study-level information: PBMCs, B-cell-depleted T cells, or T cells were the source of the cDNA or gDNA that made up the material.

The Seattle patients joined while their infection was active and were tracked longitudinally afterward. Germline CDR1 is SGHVS and CDR2 is FQNEAQ. The CDR3 is made up of 16 amino acids. V shed 5 bases and J 5 bases; nucleotides not matched to a gene: 8. Assay: immunoSEQ multiplex PCR; the TCRdb copy retains only in-frame clones and omits some. The sample has about 130,000 clones, around 81% seen once. Sequencing was carried out using peripheral blood. The sequence was collected from a man aged 30 to 45 with COVID-19, enrolled during active disease. The chain links TRBV7-8 to TRBJ2-1, with 11 bases fitting TRBD2. The CDR3: CASSPMASGGNNEQFF. CDR3 DNA: TGTGCCAGCAGCCCCATGGCTAGCGGGGGGAACAATGAGCAGTTCTTC.